Each of the 21 T cell receptor beta chains below was sequenced from the same sample in a study of blood T cells in healthy people across ages. Primers used in a second PCR of about 7 to 11 cycles were a sample-barcoded 5' primer and a J-beta primer mix. TCRdb called the 5' RACE reads again in MiXCR, with one record for every CDR3 protein. The table has around 990,000 distinct CDR3 sequences, 35% to 45% seen once. The sample taken for sequencing was blood. The receptors here all came from a man aged 18 to 35 in good health.

This clonotype was recorded a few times. The rearrangement uses TRBV12-3 or TRBV12-4 and TRBJ2-1; TRBD2 matches 10 bases. Unmatched junction bases numbered 23, after V lost 2 bases and J lost 4 bases. The CDR3 loop spans 22 amino acids. The CDR3 DNA follows: TGTGCCAGCAGTTTAAGTAGCGGGAGGCGGCGGGGGGGAGGAGATACATACAATGAGCAGTTCTTC. Translated: CASSLSSGRRRGGGDTYNEQFF.

This clonotype was detected only a few times. The chain recombines TRBV7-2 with TRBJ2-3, with 11 bases identical to TRBD2. The CDR3 runs 18 residues. Germline CDR1 SGHTA, CDR2 FQGNSA. J was trimmed by 4 bases and V by 2 bases; bases with no gene match: 11. Here the CDR3 DNA reads TGTGCCAGCAGCTTATTAGGACTAGCGGGCCTAGACGCAGATACGCAGTATTTT. Its protein is CASSLLGLAGLDADTQYF.

This clonotype was observed a handful of times. The chain uses TRBV20-1 and TRBJ2-5, with D perhaps assigned TRBD1 or TRBD2 (5 bases each). This CDR3 region has 15 residues. The germline gives CDR1 DFQATT, CDR2 SNEGSKA (reference sequence). V was cut by 6 bases and J by 4 bases, with 21 bases left in between. CDR3 in amino acids: CSAITTDGAGETQYF. The CDR3 DNA reads TGCAGTGCGATAACGACGGACGGGGCGGGAGAGACCCAGTACTTC.

This clonotype was observed a few times. The chain has TRBV4-2 and TRBJ1-5; D is undetermined. Trimming shortened V by 0 bases and J by 7 bases, and 7 bases separated the two germline ends. CDR1 and CDR2 from the germline V gene are LGHNA and YNFKEQ. The CDR3 has 13 amino acids. CDR3 DNA sequence: TGTGCCAGCAGCCAAGATAAAGGGCAGCCCCAGCATTTT. Translation gives CASSQDKGQPQHF.

J is TRBJ2-2 and V is TRBV6-1; a possible D gene is TRBD1 (6 bases). This CDR3 has 18 amino acids. The V gene lost 4 bases and the J gene lost 2 bases, with 20 bases spanning the gap. Germline loops: CDR1 MNHNS, CDR2 SASEGT. CDR3 residues: CASSAWDTHYSNTGELFF. The CDR3 DNA is TGTGCCAGCAGTGCCTGGGACACCCACTATTCAAACACCGGGGAGCTGTTTTTT.

The chain joins TRBV7-2 to TRBJ2-5; D is possibly TRBD1 or TRBD2 (6 bases each). CDR1 is SGHTA and CDR2 is FQGNSA in the germline V gene. The CDR3 has 15 amino acids. Trimming removed 5 bases at V and 5 bases at J, with 18 bases between. CDR3: CASSSNWGALETQYF. The CDR3 DNA reads as TGTGCCAGCAGCAGTAACTGGGGGGCTCTGGAGACCCAGTACTTC.

The gene calls are TRBV20-1 and TRBJ1-2; 9 positions match TRBD1. V lost 5 bases, J lost 4 bases, and 11 bases stayed unmatched. The CDR3 consists of 15 residues. Looked up from germline, CDR1 is DFQATT and CDR2 is SNEGSKA (reference sequence). The CDR3 region has the DNA TGCAGTGCTTGTCCGTTGGGACAGGGTGCCTATGGCTACACCTTC. It codes for CSACPLGQGAYGYTF.

The chain employs TRBV10-3 and TRBJ1-1; weak D call: TRBD1 (5 bases). CDR3 length equals 17 residues. The germline gives CDR1 ENHRY, CDR2 SYGVKD. Trimming stripped 3 bases from V and 1 base from J, with 18 bases between. The CDR3 DNA is TGTGCCATCAGTGAATCGTTCGGCAGGAGGGGGAACACTGAAGCTTTCTTT. Its protein product is CAISESFGRRGNTEAFF.

The chain combines TRBV6-2 or TRBV6-3 with TRBJ1-1; D is perhaps TRBD1 (5 bases). Looked up from germline, CDR1 is MNHEY and CDR2 is SVGEGT. This CDR3 comprises 14 residues. V dropped 2 bases and J dropped 1 base, with 8 bases sitting between them. The CDR3 spells CASSYIQGNTEAFF. CDR3 in DNA: TGTGCCAGCAGTTACATTCAGGGGAACACTGAAGCTTTCTTT.

This chain uses TRBV7-2 with TRBJ2-3; possible D gene TRBD2, 6 bases. The J call is in doubt because the DNA end fits TRBJ2-1 better. The CDR3 covers 14 residues. The germline CDR1 and CDR2 sequences are SGHTA and FQGNSA. CDR3 residues: CASSVDSGTDTQFF. DNA of the CDR3: TGTGCCAGCAGCGTAGATAGCGGCACAGATACGCAGTTCTTC.

To note about this clonotype: The conserved final phenylalanine or tryptophan is absent from the CDR3, which likely points to a read error. The chain has TRBV4-2 and TRBJ2-4; the D is unclear. The last part of the DNA fits TRBJ2-5 better; the J call may be wrong. The germline V gene has CDR1 LGHNA and CDR2 YNFKEQ. This CDR3 is 12 amino acids long. As DNA, the CDR3 is TGTGCCAGCAGCCAAGACCACGAGACCCAGTACTTA. Translation gives CASSQDHETQYL.

J is TRBJ2-3 and V is TRBV5-6, with TRBD2 as a possible D gene (6 bases). The CDR3 has 16 amino acids. V was shortened by 1 base and J by 3 bases, with 15 bases between the two germline ends. Germline V gene data show CDR1 as SGHDT and CDR2 as YYEEEE. The CDR3 DNA is TGTGCCAGCAGCTTGACCGCGGAACTAGCAACAGATACGCAGTATTTT. Its protein product is CASSLTAELATDTQYF.

This clonotype was seen a few times. The chain joins TRBV20-1 to TRBJ2-7; the match to TRBD2 covers 7 bases. V lost 2 bases and J lost 5; bases outside the gene matches: 9. The CDR3 has 14 residues. Germline assignment: CDR1 DFQATT and CDR2 SNEGSKA (reference sequence). The CDR3 region has the DNA TGCAGTGCTAGATTCGTCCGACTAGCCCACGAGCAGTACTTC. Amino acids: CSARFVRLAHEQYF.

About this clonotype: One end of the junction is discordant with germline, which a read error may explain. This chain's CDR3 is CSIEGTGAQETQYF. The CDR3 nucleotides read TGCAGCATTGAAGGGACAGGGGCTCAAGAGACCCAGTACTTC. This rearrangement joins TRBV29-1 to TRBJ2-5; 10 bases map to TRBD1. The germline CDR1 and CDR2 sequences are SQVTM and ANQGSEA. The CDR3 sequence is 14 residues long.

Points on this clonotype: At one end, the junction sequence differs from germline, possibly due to a read error. V gene TRBV6-2 or TRBV6-3 combines with J gene TRBJ2-2; perhaps D is TRBD1 or TRBD2 (6 bases each). CDR3 length equals 15 residues. Germline lookup yields CDR1 MNHEY and CDR2 SVGEGT. CDR3: CASNYRDSNTGELFF. CDR3 DNA sequence: TGTGCCAGCAATTACAGGGACTCGAACACCGGGGAGCTGTTTTTT.

This chain joins TRBV6-6 and TRBJ1-4, with D possibly being TRBD1 (5 bases). Germline-derived CDR1 and CDR2 are MNHNY and SVGAGI (reference sequence). This CDR3 is built from 15 residues. V was shortened by 6 bases and J by 8 bases, with 19 bases between the two germline ends. The CDR3 nucleotides read TGTGCCAGCAGCTCGCTAACGGGGGTATCGGAAAAACTGTTTTTT. Its translation: CASSSLTGVSEKLFF.

The V gene is TRBV20-1, the J gene TRBJ1-5, with D perhaps matching TRBD1 (6 bases). V lost 0 bases, J lost 5 bases, and 14 bases lay in between. CDR1 and CDR2 (germline): DFQATT, SNEGSKA (reference sequence). CDR3 length: 15 residues. Here the CDR3 reads CSARDLQGRDQPQHF. The DNA of the CDR3 is TGCAGTGCTAGAGACTTACAGGGTCGGGATCAGCCCCAGCATTTT.

This clonotype occurred a few times. The gene calls are TRBV28 and TRBJ2-2; 8 bases map to TRBD2. CDR1 MDHEN and CDR2 SYDVKM come from the germline V gene. The CDR3 spans 15 residues. The trim removed 6 bases at V and 6 bases at J, leaving 9 bases unmatched. As DNA, the CDR3 is TGTGCCAGCAGCCTGGGACTAGGAGAGGCCGGGGAGCTGTTTTTT. Translating gives CASSLGLGEAGELFF.

CDR3: CASSLNLLAGDTDTQYF. CDR3 in DNA: TGTGCCAGCAGCTTGAATTTACTAGCGGGGGACACAGATACGCAGTATTTT. The chain joins TRBV5-5 to TRBJ2-3; TRBD2 agrees at 11 bases. This CDR3 region has 17 residues. The V segment lost 1 base and the J segment 2 bases; nucleotides outside the gene matches: 6. Germline lookup yields CDR1 SGHKS and CDR2 YYEKEE (reference sequence).

This clonotype occurred many times. The chain has TRBV20-1 and TRBJ2-1; no firm D call. Deletions cut 6 bases from V and 0 bases from J, with 12 bases between. The CDR3 is 14 residues long. In germline, CDR1 is DFQATT, CDR2 SNEGSKA (reference sequence). DNA for the CDR3: TGCAGTGCCCCCCGGCGGAACTCCTACAATGAGCAGTTCTTC. This sequence encodes CSAPRRNSYNEQFF.

In its sample, this clonotype was seen a few times. The rearrangement links TRBV6-6 to TRBJ2-3; D possibly corresponds to TRBD1 (6 bases). V shed 4 bases and J shed 6 bases, with 17 bases lying between them. The CDR3 is 15 amino acids. Germline loops: CDR1 MNHNY, CDR2 SVGAGI (reference sequence). CDR3 residues: CASSSNTGPGDTQYF. The CDR3 nucleotides are TGTGCCAGCAGTTCCAATACAGGGCCTGGGGATACGCAGTATTTT.